Below are 21 T cell receptor beta chains sequenced from a single sample in a study of shared clonotypes between healthy human individuals. The data were produced by immunoSEQ multiplex PCR, yet TCRdb's version contains in-frame clones alone and is incomplete. The sample records roughly 330,000 clones, about 74% being singletons. Sequenced material: memory CD4+ T cells sorted from blood. Indicated subset: CD45RA-negative fraction. The receptors were sampled from a man aged 25-45 years in good health.

The rearrangement joins TRBV11-2 to TRBJ2-5; 10 positions match TRBD1. Germline CDR1 is SGHAT and CDR2 is FQNNGV. The CDR3 spans 15 residues. The ends lost 5 bases at V and 3 bases at J; junction bases unmatched: 6. The CDR3: CASSIRQGAEETQYF. The DNA of the CDR3 is TGTGCCAGCAGCATAAGACAGGGGGCTGAAGAGACCCAGTACTTC.

The sample holds many counts of this clone. CDR3 DNA sequence: TGTGCCAGCAGTCCAGGGACAGGGTCGTTCAATGAGCAGTTCTTC. Translated: CASSPGTGSFNEQFF. The chain uses TRBV5-6 and TRBJ2-1; TRBD1 agrees at 9 bases. CDR3 length: 15 residues. The V segment lost 5 bases and the J segment 6 bases; nucleotides outside the gene matches: 9. Germline V CDR1 and CDR2: SGHDT, YYEEEE.

Only one count was recorded for this clone. The chain has TRBV10-2 and TRBJ2-1; D perhaps matches TRBD2 (5 bases). CDR1 WSHSY and CDR2 SAAADI come from the germline V gene. The ends were cut back, 6 bases at V and 4 bases at J, with 7 bases in the middle. The length of the CDR3 is 12 residues. Here the CDR3 DNA reads TGCGCCAGCAGAGCGGAGTACAATGAGCAGTTCTTC. It is translated as CASRAEYNEQFF.

The chain's CDR3 is CASSWGTSGRAGGNEQFF. CDR3 nucleotides: TGCGCCAGCAGCTGGGGGACTAGCGGGAGGGCCGGGGGCAATGAGCAGTTCTTC. The gene calls are TRBV5-1 and TRBJ2-1, with 16 positions matching TRBD2. Germline V gene data show CDR1 as SGHRS and CDR2 as YFSETQ. Losses at the gene ends were 3 bases for V and 6 bases for J; bases not matched to a gene: 9. There are 18 residues in the CDR3.

J is TRBJ2-2 and V is TRBV2; D gene uncertain. This CDR3 is 14 amino acids long. Germline CDR1 is SNHLY and CDR2 is FYNNEI. V was pared by 6 bases and J by 6 bases, with 14 bases between. CDR3 amino acids: CASSGRTSAGELFF. In DNA form, the CDR3 reads TGTGCCAGCAGCGGCCGGACGTCCGCCGGGGAGCTGTTTTTT.

The chain combines TRBV2 with TRBJ2-5, with D hard to call. Germline-derived CDR1 and CDR2 are SNHLY and FYNNEI. The CDR3 extends over 12 amino acids. Trimming cost V 0 bases and J 7 bases, with 6 bases left between them. The CDR3 loop is CASSEAPLTQYF. The CDR3 region has the DNA TGTGCCAGCAGTGAAGCGCCTCTGACCCAGTACTTC.

This chain links TRBV2 with TRBJ2-5, with 8 bases that match TRBD1. The germline V gene has CDR1 SNHLY and CDR2 FYNNEI. This CDR3 is 15 amino acids long. The V and J ends lost 10 bases and 2 bases, in that order; junction bases with no gene match: 12. CDR3 protein: CATQPLTGVQETQYF. The CDR3 bases are TGTGCCACCCAGCCGCTGACAGGGGTTCAAGAGACCCAGTACTTC.

The rearrangement links TRBV28 to TRBJ1-3; TRBD1 is a possible D gene (5 bases). The CDR3 runs 17 residues. The germline V and J ends were trimmed by 4 bases and 6 bases, with 22 bases remaining between them. Germline-derived CDR1 and CDR2 are MDHEN and SYDVKM. The DNA for the CDR3 is TGTGCCAGCAGTTCACAAATAGGGGCCAGGGACTTAAACACCATATATTTT. Translated, it gives CASSSQIGARDLNTIYF. The full variable domain, in which reference TRBV28 and TRBJ1-3 provide the parts outside the CDR3, is DVKVTQSSRYLVKRTGEKVFLECVQDMDHENMFWYRQDPGLGLRLIYFSYDVKMKEKGDIPEGYSVSREKKERFSLILESASTNQTSMYLCASSSQIGARDLNTIYFGEGSWLTVV.

The genes are TRBV5-6 and TRBJ2-1, with 7 bases fitting TRBD2. Germline CDR1 is SGHDT and CDR2 is YYEEEE. The CDR3 length is 15 residues. Losses at the gene ends were 1 base for V and 7 bases for J; bases not matched to a gene: 8. The CDR3 DNA follows: TGTGCCAGCAGCTTGAACAGCGGGGCTGGGAATGAGCAGTTCTTC. Translation: CASSLNSGAGNEQFF.

The rearrangement joins TRBV4-2 to TRBJ2-2; 7 bases match TRBD2. Germline CDR1 reads LGHNA; CDR2 reads YNFKEQ. This CDR3 has 19 amino acids. Losses at the gene ends were 2 bases for V and 3 bases for J; bases not matched to a gene: 15. In DNA, the CDR3 is TGTGCCAGCAGCCAATTGGTCGGGGCAGGGAGGGTTGACACCGGGGAGCTGTTTTTT. This translates into CASSQLVGAGRVDTGELFF.

This chain connects TRBV15 to TRBJ1-2; D unclear. CDR3 length equals 15 residues. Trimming pared 0 bases from V and 5 bases from J, leaving 13 bases between. Germline lookup yields CDR1 LNHNV and CDR2 YYDKDF (reference sequence). CDR3 in amino acids: CATSRDSSYGYGYTF. CDR3 sequence (DNA): TGTGCCACCAGCAGAGATAGCTCTTATGGGTATGGCTACACCTTC.

This clone was recorded a few times. The V call is TRBV2, the J call TRBJ2-1; 7 bases map to TRBD2. This CDR3 contains 13 residues. Trimming removed 5 bases from V and 4 bases from J; junction bases left unmatched: 2. Germline-derived CDR1 and CDR2 are SNHLY and FYNNEI. In DNA form, the CDR3 reads TGTGCCAGCAGTCAGCGGGAATACAATGAGCAGTTCTTC. Its translation: CASSQREYNEQFF.

The CDR3 loop is CASSPRGSGTYEQYF. The DNA for the CDR3 is TGCGCCAGCAGCCCTCGTGGTAGCGGGACCTACGAGCAGTACTTC. This chain joins TRBV5-1 and TRBJ2-7; 8 bases fit TRBD2. Germline V gene lookup returns CDR1 SGHRS and CDR2 YFSETQ. With V trimmed by 4 bases and J by 2 bases, 8 bases remained unmatched. There are 15 residues in the CDR3.

This clone was picked up a small number of times. The CDR3: CASSLSGLTGELFF. Written as DNA, the CDR3 is TGTGCCAGCAGCTTATCAGGTCTCACCGGGGAGCTGTTTTTT. This rearrangement joins TRBV7-6 to TRBJ2-2; no reliable D call. Trimming cost V 2 bases and J 4 bases, with 8 bases left between them. CDR1 and CDR2 (germline): SGHVS, FNYEAQ. This CDR3 is built from 14 residues.

The rearrangement links TRBV2 to TRBJ1-4; the D gene is possibly TRBD1 (6 bases). Germline V gene lookup returns CDR1 SNHLY and CDR2 FYNNEI. The CDR3 contains 17 residues. Trimming stripped 0 bases from V and 7 bases from J, with 18 bases between. The CDR3 sequence: CASSEAGRGLGIEKLFF. In nucleotides, the CDR3 is TGTGCCAGCAGTGAAGCAGGGCGGGGGCTTGGGATTGAAAAACTGTTTTTT.

This clone showed up just a few times. This CDR3 is CASSYSVGSGNTEAFF. In DNA form, the CDR3 reads TGTGCCAGCAGTTATTCAGTTGGCTCGGGTAACACTGAAGCTTTCTTT. The chain carries TRBV7-9 and TRBJ1-1, with D unclear. The germline CDR1 and CDR2 sequences are SEHNR and FQNEAQ (reference sequence). The CDR3 has 16 residues. V lost 6 bases, J lost 2 bases, and 19 bases lay in between. The full variable domain, rest sourced from reference TRBV7-9 and TRBJ1-1, is DTGVSQNPRHKITKRGQNVTFRCDPISEHNRLYWYRQTLGQGPEFLTYFQNEAQLEKSRLLSDRFSAERPKGSFSTLEIQRTEQGDSAMYLCASSYSVGSGNTEAFFGQGTRLTVV.

The chain uses TRBV27 and TRBJ2-7; TRBD2 agrees at 14 bases. Germline V gene lookup returns CDR1 MNHEY and CDR2 SMNVEV (reference sequence). This CDR3 region has 15 residues. V trimming: 2 bases; J trimming: 7 bases; junction bases outside the gene matches: 4. CDR3 DNA sequence: TGTGCCAGCAGTTTAACGACTAGCGGGAGGGGGGAGCAGTACTTC. This codes for CASSLTTSGRGEQYF.

J is TRBJ2-3 and V is TRBV6-1; tentative D call: TRBD1 (5 bases). The germline V gene encodes CDR1 MNHNS and CDR2 SASEGT. With 0 bases removed from V and 4 bases from J, the gap between germline ends came to 14 bases. This CDR3 has 16 residues. The DNA for the CDR3 is TGTGCCAGCAGTGAAGCGCGCGGCAGGGCGGCAGATACGCAGTATTTT. Amino acids: CASSEARGRAADTQYF.

This chain links TRBV6-1 with TRBJ1-5; D gene ambiguous. There are 13 residues in the CDR3. Trimming cost V 4 bases and J 3 bases, with 7 bases left between them. Germline V gene sequence: CDR1 MNHNS, CDR2 SASEGT. CDR3 amino acids: CASSGRFNQPQHF. For the CDR3, the DNA is TGTGCCAGCAGTGGACGGTTCAATCAGCCCCAGCATTTT.

V and J are TRBV27 and TRBJ2-1; TRBD2 matches 9 bases. Germline V lookup: CDR1 MNHEY, CDR2 SMNVEV (reference sequence). Trimming removed 5 bases from V and 7 bases from J; junction bases left unmatched: 9. The CDR3 is 15 amino acids. The CDR3 nucleotides are TGTGCCAGCAGTGCGATAGCGGGAGTGGGAAATGAGCAGTTCTTC. Amino acid sequence: CASSAIAGVGNEQFF.

This chain joins TRBV9 and TRBJ1-2, with D uncertain. The CDR3 is 13 residues long. Looked up from germline, CDR1 is SGDLS and CDR2 is YYNGEE. V gave up 1 base and J gave up 6 bases, with 10 bases separating them. The DNA of the CDR3 is TGTGCCAGCAGCGTAACACCAACCCATGGCTACACCTTC. As protein: CASSVTPTHGYTF.